This is a list of T cell receptor beta chains from one sample in a study of OX40 agonist ivuxolimab in advanced cancers. Sequencing was performed with immunoSEQ multiplex PCR; in TCRdb, only in-frame clones are kept and a portion is missing. This sample has about 37,000 clones, with approximately 80% found just once. The specimen comprised CD4+ or CD8+ T cells sorted from blood, sampled in a trial of the OX40 agonist ivuxolimab. These receptors originate from an adult with an advanced solid tumor such as melanoma, head and neck, liver or kidney cancer. Both conserved end residues are part of each CDR3. A D gene is named only where the DNA matches it firmly. Size is stated for part of the rows, as once, few or many counts, or as a class when the clone is expanded.

clone_size	v_call	d_call	j_call	cdr3_aa	cdr3_nt
.	TRBV9	.	TRBJ2-2	CASSPSDLGAVNTGELFF	TGTGCCAGCAGCCCCAGTGACTTGGGGGCCGTGAACACCGGGGAGCTGTTTTTT
few	TRBV5-8	TRBD1	TRBJ1-5	CASSSGQGGQPQHF	TGTGCCAGCAGCTCAGGACAGGGAGGACAGCCCCAGCATTTT
.	TRBV4-1	.	TRBJ2-4	CASSQDPSRAKNIQYF	TGCGCCAGCAGCCAAGATCCATCCAGAGCCAAAAACATTCAGTACTTC
.	TRBV5-4	.	TRBJ1-5	CASSSMGVDSNQPQHF	TGTGCCAGCAGCTCTATGGGAGTGGATAGCAATCAGCCCCAGCATTTT
.	TRBV11-2	.	TRBJ1-1	CASRGQGTPFEAFF	TGTGCCAGCAGGGGGCAAGGGACACCTTTTGAAGCTTTCTTT
.	TRBV9	.	TRBJ2-1	CASSVAGAASYNEQFF	TGTGCCAGCAGCGTAGCTGGGGCGGCCTCCTACAATGAGCAGTTCTTC
once	TRBV7-8	.	TRBJ2-1	CASSLRNEQFF	TGTGCCAGCAGCTTAAGAAATGAGCAGTTCTTC
.	TRBV2	.	TRBJ1-3	CASSERNSGNTIYF	TGTGCCAGCAGTGAACGGAACTCTGGAAACACCATATATTTT
.	TRBV6-5	.	TRBJ2-2	CASTDSTGELFF	TGTGCCAGCACCGATAGTACTGGGGAGCTGTTTTTT
.	TRBV6-1	.	TRBJ1-1	CASSEGPAEAFF	TGTGCCAGCAGTGAAGGGCCCGCGGAGGCTTTCTTT
.	TRBV5-1	.	TRBJ2-7	CASSLGDWGYEQYF	TGCGCCAGCAGCTTGGGAGATTGGGGGTACGAGCAGTACTTC
few	TRBV11-2	.	TRBJ1-3	CASSLEGISGRNTIYF	TGTGCCAGCAGCTTAGAAGGGATATCAGGTAGAAACACCATATATTTT
.	TRBV2	TRBD2	TRBJ2-5	CASSGRTSGEKETQYF	TGTGCCAGCAGTGGGCGGACTAGCGGGGAAAAAGAGACCCAGTACTTC
few	TRBV10-3	.	TRBJ2-2	CATGGTSNTGELFF	TGTGCCACCGGCGGAACTTCGAACACCGGGGAGCTGTTTTTT
.	TRBV18	TRBD2	TRBJ2-7	CASSPGLGLDEQYF	TGTGCCAGCTCACCGGGACTAGGTCTCGACGAGCAGTACTTC
.	TRBV4-1	.	TRBJ1-4	CASSQSPRGGTNEKLFF	TGCGCCAGCAGCCAGTCACCGAGAGGGGGGACTAATGAAAAACTGTTTTTT
.	TRBV28	.	TRBJ1-4	CASSFQTNEKLFF	TGTGCCAGCAGCTTCCAGACTAATGAAAAACTGTTTTTT
few	TRBV5-1	.	TRBJ2-7	CASSLQGISYEQYF	TGCGCCAGCAGCTTGCAGGGAATATCCTACGAGCAGTACTTC